The 20 T cell receptor beta chains listed next were all sequenced from one sample in a study of T cells in Graves' hyperthyroidism and ophthalmopathy. RNA transcripts served as the template for amplifying TCR beta CDR3 regions. A first-round RT-PCR of the TCR CDR3 used the HTBI primer set. TCRdb analysed the multiplex PCR reads with MiXCR anew, one entry per CDR3 protein. This sample has some 570,000 distinct CDR3 sequences, with 17% found just once. The sample taken for sequencing was blood. These receptors were obtained from a woman under 30 with Graves' ophthalmopathy.

This clonotype was picked up a small number of times. The chain employs TRBV12-3 or TRBV12-4 and TRBJ2-7; D uncertain. CDR3 length: 14 residues. V lost 1 base to trimming and J lost 2 bases, with 9 bases between them. CDR3 coding DNA: TGTGCCAGCAGTTTAGTCGGGCTAACCTACGAGCAGTACTTC. Its translation: CASSLVGLTYEQYF.

This clonotype was detected ten times or more. The CDR3 coding sequence is TGTGCCAGCAGGCGGACCGACAGGGGTGACTATGGCTACACCTTC. Translation: CASRRTDRGDYGYTF. The chain combines TRBV3-1 with TRBJ1-2; 8 bases agree with TRBD1. The CDR3 sequence is 15 residues long. Trimming took 6 bases from V and 3 from J; bases not matched to a gene: 9. Germline V gene lookup returns CDR1 LGHDT and CDR2 YNNKEL (reference sequence).

This clonotype was found a few times. V usage is TRBV3-1 and J usage is TRBJ2-3; 14 nucleotides line up with TRBD2. The J segment lost 0 bases and the V segment lost 5 bases, leaving 16 bases of the junction unmatched. This CDR3 is 21 amino acids long. Germline CDR1 reads LGHDT; CDR2 reads YNNKEL (reference sequence). The CDR3 nucleotides are TGTGCCAGCAGCTCCCAGGACCTCGGGACTAGCGGGAGAAAGAGCACAGATACGCAGTATTTT. It specifies CASSSQDLGTSGRKSTDTQYF.

The rearrangement uses TRBV5-6 and TRBJ2-1; 12 bases agree with TRBD2. The CDR3 spans 17 residues. V lost 4 bases and J lost 3; bases outside the gene matches: 8. CDR1 is SGHDT, CDR2 YYEEEE, per germline. DNA for the CDR3: TGTGCCAGCAGCGGACAACCGGGACTAGCGGGCTACAATGAGCAGTTCTTC. This sequence encodes CASSGQPGLAGYNEQFF. Filled out from reference TRBV5-6 and TRBJ2-1, the complete variable domain reads DAGVTQSPTHLIKTRGQQVTLRCSPKSGHDTVSWYQQALGQGPQFIFQYYEEEERQRGNFPDRFSGHQFPNYSSELNVNALLLGDSALYLCASSGQPGLAGYNEQFFGPGTRLTVL.

This clonotype was recorded many times. This rearrangement joins TRBV3-1 to TRBJ2-5; D ambiguous. Germline CDR1 is LGHDT and CDR2 is YNNKEL (reference sequence). Between the trimmed V and J ends, which lost 0 bases and 4 bases, there was a span of 15 bases. The CDR3 has 16 residues. CDR3 coding DNA: TGTGCCAGCAGCCAAGACAGCACCCCCGGTAGAGAGACCCAGTACTTC. Amino acid sequence: CASSQDSTPGRETQYF.

This clonotype was seen repeatedly, ten times or more. A junction boundary mismatches the germline segment, possibly from a read error. The genes are TRBV28 and TRBJ1-2; TRBD1 is a possible D gene (5 bases). Looked up from germline, CDR1 is MDHEN and CDR2 is SYDVKM. This CDR3 has 13 residues. CDR3 residues: CASSLRDYYGYTF. The DNA of the CDR3 is TGTGCCAGCAGTTTACGGGACTACTACGGCTACACCTTC.

This clonotype was recorded at least ten times. The V call is TRBV28, the J call TRBJ1-6; 10 bases fit TRBD1. Trimming at V came to 6 bases and at J to 8 bases, leaving 7 bases not matched to a gene. This CDR3 spans 15 amino acids. Germline V gene sequence: CDR1 MDHEN, CDR2 SYDVKM. Here the CDR3 reads CASRTGTGAYSPLHF. CDR3 sequence (DNA): TGTGCCAGCAGGACCGGGACAGGGGCTTATTCACCCCTCCACTTT.

This sequence joins TRBV18 and TRBJ2-1; D possibly corresponds to TRBD2 (7 bases). In germline, CDR1 is KGHSH, CDR2 LQKENI. The CDR3 is 15 amino acids. Trimming removed 6 bases at V and 9 bases at J, with 21 bases between. The CDR3 bases are TGTGCCAGCTCCCAGGGAGGGGGGGGCTTCCTTGAGCAGTTCTTC. Its protein product is CASSQGGGGFLEQFF.

This clonotype was seen a few times. The J gene is TRBJ1-1, the V gene TRBV7-9; D ambiguous. Trimming stripped 5 bases from V and 2 bases from J, with 15 bases between. CDR3 size: 15 residues. Germline CDR1 SEHNR, CDR2 FQNEAQ (reference sequence). The CDR3 DNA reads TGTGCCAGCAGCCACACCCAGGCCACTAACACTGAAGCTTTCTTT. This sequence encodes CASSHTQATNTEAFF.

The rearrangement uses TRBV30 and TRBJ1-1; a possible D gene is TRBD1 (5 bases). This CDR3 has 14 residues. Trimming pared 4 bases from V and 1 base from J, leaving 13 bases between. Germline V gene sequence: CDR1 GTSNPN, CDR2 SVGIG (reference sequence). In nucleotides, the CDR3 is TGTGCCTGGACCTCGACAGAGCCGAACACTGAAGCTTTCTTT. Residues: CAWTSTEPNTEAFF.

Ten or more counts support this clonotype. V gene TRBV30 combines with J gene TRBJ2-2; 9 nucleotides line up with TRBD2. The CDR3 runs 15 residues. V dropped 5 bases and J dropped 6; count of bases not matched to a gene: 10. Germline CDR1 reads GTSNPN; CDR2 reads SVGIG (reference sequence). CDR3 in amino acids: CAWARRGGGAGELFF. The CDR3, as DNA: TGTGCCTGGGCCCGGCGGGGGGGCGGGGCCGGGGAGCTGTTTTTT.

This clonotype was observed many times. The chain joins TRBV28 to TRBJ2-7; no clear D gene. Trimming took 2 bases from V and 2 from J, leaving 10 bases between them. The germline V gene has CDR1 MDHEN and CDR2 SYDVKM. The CDR3 spans 14 residues. The CDR3 DNA follows: TGTGCCAGCAGTTTAACGATATCGCCCTACGAGCAGTACTTC. Its translation is CASSLTISPYEQYF. The full variable domain, with the rest looked up from reference TRBV28 and TRBJ2-7, is DVKVTQSSRYLVKRTGEKVFLECVQDMDHENMFWYRQDPGLGLRLIYFSYDVKMKEKGDIPEGYSVSREKKERFSLILESASTNQTSMYLCASSLTISPYEQYFGPGTRLTVT.

This chain connects TRBV20-1 to TRBJ2-1; 11 bases align to TRBD2. The ends lost 0 bases at V and 4 bases at J; junction bases unmatched: 5. The germline V gene has CDR1 DFQATT and CDR2 SNEGSKA (reference sequence). The CDR3 loop spans 16 amino acids. CDR3 amino acids: CSARDLGTSGYNEQFF. Written as DNA, the CDR3 is TGCAGTGCTAGAGATTTGGGGACTAGCGGTTACAATGAGCAGTTCTTC.

CDR3 nucleotide sequence: TGTGCCATCAGTGAGAGGAGTTTAAACTATGGCTACACCTTC. Protein product: CAISERSLNYGYTF. The chain links TRBV10-3 to TRBJ1-2; D gene unclear. CDR3 length: 14 residues. CDR1 and CDR2 (germline): ENHRY, SYGVKD. The V end was cut by 2 bases, the J end by 2 bases, with 9 bases between.

This clonotype was found many times. The rearrangement uses TRBV10-3 and TRBJ1-5; 7 bases map to TRBD1. CDR1 is ENHRY, CDR2 SYGVKD, per germline. Trimming cost V 2 bases and J 7 bases; bases outside gene matches: 8. The CDR3 is 15 residues long. This CDR3 is CAISEGYRGEQPQHF. Written as DNA, the CDR3 is TGTGCCATCAGTGAGGGATACAGGGGAGAACAGCCCCAGCATTTT.

This clonotype was counted only a few times. The chain uses TRBV20-1 and TRBJ2-2; TRBD1 might be the D (6 bases). The CDR3 has 14 amino acids. Trimming took 0 bases from V and 7 from J, leaving 12 bases between them. In germline, CDR1 is DFQATT, CDR2 SNEGSKA (reference sequence). The CDR3 nucleotides are TGCAGTGCTAGAGAAATTGGGGGCGGCGGGGAGCTGTTTTTT. Translated: CSAREIGGGGELFF.

This clonotype was recorded at least ten times. The chain employs TRBV12-3 or TRBV12-4 and TRBJ2-1; D not certain. Trimming took off 7 bases at V and 0 bases at J, with 13 bases between the two ends. There are 15 residues in the CDR3. The CDR3 sequence is CASIRSGSSYNEQFF. The DNA of the CDR3 is TGTGCCAGCATCCGGAGTGGTAGCTCCTACAATGAGCAGTTCTTC.

This clonotype occurred many times. The chain links TRBV13 to TRBJ1-4; the D is unclear. V shed 5 bases and J shed 5 bases, with 9 bases lying between them. The CDR3 spans 13 residues. Germline CDR1 reads PRHDT; CDR2 reads FYEKMQ (reference sequence). CDR3 bases: TGTGCCAGCAGCACAAAGTCGAATGAAAAACTGTTTTTT. Its translation is CASSTKSNEKLFF.

Ten or more counts support this clonotype. The rearrangement joins TRBV6-2 or TRBV6-3 to TRBJ2-3; the match to TRBD2 covers 8 bases. In germline, CDR1 is MNHEY, CDR2 SVGEGT. V lost 2 bases, J lost 1 base, and 14 bases stayed unmatched. This CDR3 region has 19 residues. The DNA for the CDR3 is TGTGCCAGCAGTTACACCCGGATAGGCGGGGGGCCCCGCACAGATACGCAGTATTTT. Protein product: CASSYTRIGGGPRTDTQYF.

The V and J genes are TRBV9 and TRBJ2-6, with 8 bases that match TRBD1. The germline V gene encodes CDR1 SGDLS and CDR2 YYNGEE. V trimming: 4 bases; J trimming: 2 bases; junction bases outside the gene matches: 8. This CDR3 is 17 amino acids long. DNA of the CDR3: TGTGCCAGCAGCATTCCTTGGACAGGGACTGGGGCCAACGTCCTGACTTTC. Encoded protein: CASSIPWTGTGANVLTF. Filled out from reference TRBV9 and TRBJ2-6, the complete variable domain reads DSGVTQTPKHLITATGQRVTLRCSPRSGDLSVYWYQQSLDQGLQFLIQYYNGEERAKGNILERFSAQQFPDLHSELNLSSLELGDSALYFCASSIPWTGTGANVLTFGAGSRLTVL.